One and the same sample provided the 26 T cell receptor beta chains below, sequenced in a study of regulatory T cells in long-lasting Graves disease. As to time point: newly diagnosed GD, antithyroid drugs for less than 3 months. RNA isolated from PBMCs was used to make the TCR library. CDR3-region Arm-PCR and iRepertoire HTBI primers produced the TCR beta libraries. TCRdb redid the calling of the multiplex PCR reads with MiXCR, one entry per CDR3 protein. In the table there are about 350,000 distinct CDR3 sequences, about a sixth of which are singletons. This same sample was also taken into another study, of T cells in Graves' hyperthyroidism and ophthalmopathy.

The sequences come from peripheral blood mononuclear cells (PBMCs), collected at new diagnosis, from a patient treated with antithyroid drugs. The receptor source for this set is a man aged 40-49 years with Graves disease.

This clonotype has at least ten counts. This chain links TRBV6-2 or TRBV6-3 with TRBJ1-5; possible D gene TRBD1, 5 bases. This CDR3 contains 14 residues. V lost 7 bases and J lost 6, with 16 bases in between. Germline V gives CDR1 MNHEY, CDR2 SVGEGT. The CDR3 region is CASTAGGWRQPQHF. CDR3 nucleotide sequence: TGTGCCAGCACCGCGGGGGGGTGGCGTCAGCCCCAGCATTTT.

The V gene is TRBV5-1, the J gene TRBJ2-3; unclear D gene. The J call may be incorrect, as the DNA end agrees better with TRBJ2-7. Germline V gives CDR1 SGHRS, CDR2 YFSETQ. This CDR3 spans 14 amino acids. CDR3 nucleotides: TGCGCCAGCAGCACATCCCCCGGGTTCCACGAGCAGTACTTC. Protein sequence: CASSTSPGFHEQYF.

This clonotype has at least ten counts. The rearrangement uses TRBV11-3 and TRBJ2-5; 8 positions match TRBD2. The CDR3 extends over 14 amino acids. Unmatched junction bases numbered 7, after V lost 4 bases and J lost 6 bases. Germline CDR1 SGHNT, CDR2 YENEEA. CDR3 amino acids: CASSSSGSMKTQYF. CDR3 sequence (DNA): TGTGCCAGCAGCTCTAGCGGGTCCATGAAGACCCAGTACTTC.

This clonotype came up many times. The V gene is TRBV6-5, the J gene TRBJ2-6; D remains unclear. The ends were cut back, 2 bases at V and 1 base at J, with 6 bases in the middle. The CDR3 length is 15 residues. Per germline, CDR1 MNHEY and CDR2 SVGAGI. DNA of the CDR3: TGTGCCAGCAGTTACCACCGGTCTGGGGCCAACGTCCTGACTTTC. Protein product: CASSYHRSGANVLTF.

This clonotype was counted at least ten times. The V call is TRBV27, the J call TRBJ2-7; no clear D. The germline CDR1 and CDR2 sequences are MNHEY and SMNVEV (reference sequence). CDR3 length: 13 amino acids. Trimming took 2 bases from V and 8 from J, leaving 13 bases between them. The chain's CDR3 is CASSLRGSSKQYF. In nucleotides, the CDR3 is TGTGCCAGCAGTTTACGTGGGTCCTCTAAGCAGTACTTC.

This clonotype has at least ten counts. This chain connects TRBV12-3 or TRBV12-4 to TRBJ1-4; possible D gene TRBD1, 6 bases. V lost 5 bases, J lost 10 bases, and 17 bases lay in between. The CDR3 sequence is 14 residues long. CDR3 loop: CASSTSSGGAKLFF. The DNA for the CDR3 is TGTGCCAGCAGTACGAGTTCGGGGGGCGCAAAACTGTTTTTT.

V gene TRBV7-2 combines with J gene TRBJ2-3; D gene uncertain. The CDR3 has 12 residues. Trimming shortened V by 3 bases and J by 4 bases, and 5 bases separated the two germline ends. Germline V gene data show CDR1 as SGHTA and CDR2 as FQGNSA. The CDR3 DNA follows: TGTGCCAGCAGCTTTAACCCAGATACGCAGTATTTT. Protein sequence: CASSFNPDTQYF.

This clonotype was seen a few times. The conserved final phenylalanine or tryptophan is absent from the CDR3, which likely points to a read error. This sequence joins TRBV27 and TRBJ1-6; 7 bases line up with TRBD1. CDR3 size: 17 residues. With V trimmed by 7 bases and J by 10 bases, 19 bases remained unmatched. CDR1 MNHEY and CDR2 SMNVEV come from the germline V gene (reference sequence). The CDR3 DNA reads as TGTGCCAGCAAGGGGGGACCAGGGGGAACCCTGGAGTCACCCCTCCACTCT. Protein sequence: CASKGGPGGTLESPLHS.

This chain's CDR3 is CASSPYYPGKNTEAFF. CDR3 coding DNA: TGTGCCAGTAGTCCCTATTACCCGGGAAAGAACACTGAAGCTTTCTTT. The chain links TRBV19 to TRBJ1-1; D is unclear. The V gene lost 5 bases and the J gene lost 1 base, with 17 bases spanning the gap. The CDR3 extends over 16 amino acids. Germline CDR1 LNHDA, CDR2 SQIVND (reference sequence). The full variable domain, its missing parts supplied by reference TRBV19 and TRBJ1-1, is DGGITQSPKYLFRKEGQNVTLSCEQNLNHDAMYWYRQDPGQGLRLIYYSQIVNDFQKGDIAEGYSVSREKKESFPLTVTSAQKNPTAFYLCASSPYYPGKNTEAFFGQGTRLTVV.

There are a few counts of this clonotype. The rearrangement joins TRBV4-1 to TRBJ2-7; perhaps TRBD1 as D (6 bases). Per germline, CDR1 MGHRA and CDR2 YSYEKL. Trimming pared 3 bases from V and 3 bases from J, leaving 24 bases between. The CDR3 consists of 18 residues. CDR3: CASSQDLQAAGEGYEQYF. The CDR3 nucleotides are TGCGCCAGCAGCCAGGATCTCCAGGCGGCAGGGGAAGGCTACGAGCAGTACTTC.

This clonotype was detected many times. The chain is built from TRBV5-4 and TRBJ1-2; TRBD1 agrees at 11 bases. Germline CDR1 SGHNT, CDR2 YYREEE (reference sequence). The CDR3 has 14 residues. V gave up 4 bases and J gave up 9 bases; unmatched junction bases: 8. CDR3 DNA: TGTGCCAGCAGCCGGGACAGGGGGACGATAAGCTACACCTTC. Translation: CASSRDRGTISYTF.

The chain is built from TRBV28 and TRBJ1-5; TRBD1 aligns across 10 bases. The CDR3 consists of 16 residues. The V gene end was trimmed by 5 bases and the J gene end by 6 bases; junction bases not matched to a gene: 10. CDR1 and CDR2 (germline): MDHEN, SYDVKM. DNA for the CDR3: TGTGCCAGCAGTGCCCCGGGACAGGGGTACGTTCAGCCCCAGCATTTT. It is translated as CASSAPGQGYVQPQHF.

This clonotype was counted between two and nine times. The chain has TRBV2 and TRBJ1-3; tentatively, D is TRBD1 (6 bases). The CDR3 has 14 amino acids. Trimming removed 5 bases at V and 7 bases at J, with 15 bases between. Germline loops: CDR1 SNHLY, CDR2 FYNNEI. CDR3 region: CASSLQGRSNTIYF. The CDR3 bases are TGTGCCAGCAGTCTACAGGGAAGATCGAACACCATATATTTT.

This clonotype was seen at least ten times. The chain carries TRBV2 and TRBJ1-2, with D hard to call. The V end was cut by 9 bases, the J end by 8 bases, with 7 bases between. Per the germline V gene, CDR1 is SNHLY and CDR2 is FYNNEI. The CDR3 spans 9 residues. The CDR3, as DNA: TGTGCCAGTCAAAAGGGCTACACCTTC. Encoded protein: CASQKGYTF.

In the case of this clonotype: One junction end disagrees with the germline gene, perhaps due to a read error. This chain connects TRBV4-3 to TRBJ1-6, with a weak D call TRBD1 (6 bases). The CDR3 has 15 residues. Germline lookup yields CDR1 LGHNA and CDR2 YSLEER. The CDR3 DNA reads TGCGCCAGCAGCCAAGTCCTCACAGGGAAATCACCCCTCCGCTTT. This translates into CASSQVLTGKSPLRF.

The rearrangement links TRBV9 to TRBJ2-3; 8 bases are shared with TRBD1. The CDR3 has 17 residues. V lost 0 bases, J lost 0 bases, and 6 bases stayed unmatched. Germline V CDR1 and CDR2: SGDLS, YYNGEE. CDR3 region: CASSVAPGQASTDTQYF. The CDR3 nucleotides read TGTGCCAGCAGCGTAGCCCCGGGACAGGCTAGCACAGATACGCAGTATTTT.

This clonotype was detected once. A much larger clonotype is one base distant, so this may be a read error. The chain is built from TRBV30 and TRBJ2-5; 9 positions agree with TRBD2. The CDR3 consists of 17 residues. From germline, CDR1 is GTSNPN and CDR2 SVGIG (reference sequence). The V and J ends lost 4 bases and 11 bases, in that order; junction bases with no gene match: 23. The CDR3 protein is CAWNPWRGGLSYNEQYF. In nucleotides, the CDR3 is TGTGCCTGGAACCCGTGGCGGGGGGGCCTCTCCTACAATGAGCAGTACTTC.

This clonotype was recorded at least ten times. This chain links TRBV20-1 with TRBJ2-5; TRBD2 matches 8 bases. This CDR3 has 14 residues. Trimming took 7 bases from V and 0 from J; bases not matched to a gene: 7. Germline loops: CDR1 DFQATT, CDR2 SNEGSKA (reference sequence). CDR3 bases: TGCAGTGTTAAGCGGGGGTGGTACCAAGAGACCCAGTACTTC. This encodes CSVKRGWYQETQYF.

This clonotype was recorded at least ten times. The J gene is TRBJ2-3, the V gene TRBV11-2; 12 bases agree with TRBD1. The J segment lost 0 bases and the V segment lost 2 bases, leaving 6 bases of the junction unmatched. Per the germline V gene, CDR1 is SGHAT and CDR2 is FQNNGV. CDR3 length: 18 amino acids. The CDR3 reads CASSLRDRGLVSTDTQYF. The CDR3 DNA is TGTGCCAGCAGCTTACGGGACAGGGGGCTCGTGAGCACAGATACGCAGTATTTT.

This clonotype was seen many times. The chain is built from TRBV7-9 and TRBJ1-1; D gene ambiguous. In germline, CDR1 is SEHNR, CDR2 FQNEAQ (reference sequence). The V gene lost 5 bases and the J gene lost 1 base, with 14 bases spanning the gap. CDR3 length equals 15 residues. CDR3 amino acids: CASSTGVGENTEAFF. For the CDR3, the DNA is TGTGCCAGCAGCACCGGAGTGGGAGAGAACACTGAAGCTTTCTTT.

The sample holds many counts of this clonotype. V is TRBV27 and J is TRBJ1-1; TRBD1 aligns across 7 bases. The CDR3 covers 13 residues. The V gene end was trimmed by 5 bases and the J gene end by 13 bases; junction bases not matched to a gene: 13. Germline CDR1 reads MNHEY; CDR2 reads SMNVEV (reference sequence). CDR3 DNA sequence: TGTGCCAGCAGTGAACGACAGGGTTCTGTTGTTTTCTTT. Protein: CASSERQGSVVFF.

The rearrangement links TRBV5-8 to TRBJ2-7; D ambiguous. Looked up from germline, CDR1 is SGHTS and CDR2 is YDEGEE. Trimming pared 7 bases from V and 4 bases from J, leaving 18 bases between. This CDR3 region has 14 residues. CDR3 protein: CASLSRSSPYEQYF. The DNA for the CDR3 is TGTGCCAGCCTGTCAAGATCCTCCCCATACGAGCAGTACTTC.

The V gene is TRBV19, the J gene TRBJ2-5; TRBD2 aligns across 10 bases. Germline loops: CDR1 LNHDA, CDR2 SQIVND (reference sequence). J was trimmed by 5 bases and V by 7 bases; bases with no gene match: 10. The CDR3 is 15 amino acids. CDR3 sequence reads: CASKKSGGAFETQYF. The CDR3 DNA follows: TGTGCCAGTAAGAAAAGCGGGGGGGCCTTCGAGACCCAGTACTTC.

The rearrangement joins TRBV3-1 to TRBJ1-1; 7 bases align to TRBD1. Germline loops: CDR1 LGHDT, CDR2 YNNKEL (reference sequence). The length of the CDR3 is 15 residues. Unmatched junction bases numbered 7, after V lost 4 bases and J lost 2 bases. CDR3 sequence: CASSPGGGFNTEAFF. CDR3 bases: TGTGCCAGCAGCCCGGGAGGGGGCTTTAACACTGAAGCTTTCTTT.

This clonotype was counted many times. The rearrangement uses TRBV20-1 and TRBJ1-5; 7 bases are shared with TRBD1. Germline-derived CDR1 and CDR2 are DFQATT and SNEGSKA (reference sequence). The junction had 19 bases not matched to a gene; V was cut back by 6 bases and J by 11 bases. This CDR3 is 15 amino acids long. The CDR3 nucleotides read TGCAGTGCAATCGGGGGACAGACCTTTCGGTGGGCCCAGCATTTT. Amino acid sequence: CSAIGGQTFRWAQHF.

This chain uses TRBV7-9 with TRBJ1-4; TRBD1 aligns across 8 bases. The CDR3 has 16 amino acids. Per germline, CDR1 SEHNR and CDR2 FQNEAQ (reference sequence). V was pared by 5 bases and J by 6 bases, with 11 bases of the junction left unmatched. CDR3 region: CASSRRTTGAYEKLFF. CDR3 sequence (DNA): TGTGCCAGCAGCCGAAGAACGACAGGGGCTTATGAAAAACTGTTTTTT.